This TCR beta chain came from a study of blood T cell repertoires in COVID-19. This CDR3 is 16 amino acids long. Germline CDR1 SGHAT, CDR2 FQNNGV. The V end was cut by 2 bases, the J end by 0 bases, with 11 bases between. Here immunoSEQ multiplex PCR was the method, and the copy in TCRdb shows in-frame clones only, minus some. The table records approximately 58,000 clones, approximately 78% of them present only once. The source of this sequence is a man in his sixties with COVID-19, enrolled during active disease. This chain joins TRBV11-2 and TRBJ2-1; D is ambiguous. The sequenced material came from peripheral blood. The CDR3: CASSLSPRSSYNEQFF. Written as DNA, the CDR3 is TGTGCCAGCAGCTTATCGCCCCGGAGCTCCTACAATGAGCAGTTCTTC.